This T cell receptor (beta chain) was documented in a study of control samples from healthy donors and cancer patients. This CDR3 has 15 residues. Trimming removed 2 bases from V and 8 bases from J, with 13 bases in between. Germline V gene data show CDR1 as MNHEY and CDR2 as SVGAGI. TCRdb's table, derived via immunoSEQ multiplex PCR, lists solely in-frame clones and lacks some. The sample holds roughly 150,000 clones, approximately 86% seen once. The sample taken for sequencing was blood. This chain links TRBV6-5 with TRBJ1-6; tentatively, D is TRBD1 (5 bases). The receptor was derived from a man aged 18-30 years in good health. For the CDR3, the DNA is TGTGCCAGCAGTTACCGGGACCCCGAGGATTCACCCCTCCACTTT. This sequence encodes CASSYRDPEDSPLHF.